This TCR beta chain is drawn from a study of T cells after yellow fever vaccination. The length of the CDR3 is 15 residues. The junction had 8 bases not matched to a gene; V was cut back by 4 bases and J by 4 bases. Germline V gene lookup returns CDR1 LGHDT and CDR2 YNNKEL (reference sequence). This clonotype was seen a few times. TCRdb reanalysed the 5' RACE reads using MiXCR and keeps one entry per CDR3 protein. This table holds about 580,000 distinct CDR3 sequences, less than 20% found once. This clonotype was obtained from a man aged 18-30 years who received the YFV17D yellow fever vaccine. V is TRBV3-1 and J is TRBJ1-2; 8 bases fit TRBD1. The specimen was PBMCs, collected about 5 days after the first yellow fever vaccination. The CDR3 loop is CASSRRDRPSYGYTF. CDR3 DNA: TGTGCCAGCAGCCGTAGGGACAGGCCCTCCTATGGCTACACCTTC.